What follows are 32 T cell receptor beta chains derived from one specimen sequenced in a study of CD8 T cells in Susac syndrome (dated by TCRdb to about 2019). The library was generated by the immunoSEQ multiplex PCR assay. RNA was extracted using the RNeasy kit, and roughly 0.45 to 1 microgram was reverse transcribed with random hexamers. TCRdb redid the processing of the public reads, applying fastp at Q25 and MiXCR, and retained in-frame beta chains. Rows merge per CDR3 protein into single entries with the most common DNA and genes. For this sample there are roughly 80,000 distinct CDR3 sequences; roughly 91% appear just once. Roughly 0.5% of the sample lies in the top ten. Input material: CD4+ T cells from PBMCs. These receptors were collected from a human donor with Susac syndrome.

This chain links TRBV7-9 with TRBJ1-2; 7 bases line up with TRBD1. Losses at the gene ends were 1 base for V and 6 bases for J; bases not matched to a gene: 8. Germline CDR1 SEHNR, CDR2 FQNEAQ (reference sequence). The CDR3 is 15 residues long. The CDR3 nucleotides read TGTGCCAGCAGCTTAGGGGGGAACAGGGGTGATGGCTACACCTTC. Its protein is CASSLGGNRGDGYTF.

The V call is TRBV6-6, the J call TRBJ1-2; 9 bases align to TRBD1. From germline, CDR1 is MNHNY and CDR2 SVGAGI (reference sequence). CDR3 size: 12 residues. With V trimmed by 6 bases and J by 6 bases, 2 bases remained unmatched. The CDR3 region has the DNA TGTGCCAGCAGCCGGGACAGGGATGGCTACACCTTC. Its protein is CASSRDRDGYTF.

CDR3 amino acids: CASRSTSGIEQFF. In DNA, the CDR3 is TGTGCCAGCAGGTCGACTAGCGGGATTGAGCAGTTCTTC. This chain connects TRBV28 to TRBJ2-1, with TRBD2 matching over 11 bases. The germline gives CDR1 MDHEN, CDR2 SYDVKM. The CDR3 loop spans 13 amino acids. With V trimmed by 6 bases and J by 9 bases, 4 bases remained unmatched.

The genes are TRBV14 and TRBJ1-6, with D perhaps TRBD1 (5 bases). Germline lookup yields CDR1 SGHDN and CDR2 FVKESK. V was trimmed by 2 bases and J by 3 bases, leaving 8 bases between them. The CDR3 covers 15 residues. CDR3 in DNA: TGTGCCAGCAGCCAACAGGGTCTCTATAATTCACCCCTCCACTTT. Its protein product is CASSQQGLYNSPLHF.

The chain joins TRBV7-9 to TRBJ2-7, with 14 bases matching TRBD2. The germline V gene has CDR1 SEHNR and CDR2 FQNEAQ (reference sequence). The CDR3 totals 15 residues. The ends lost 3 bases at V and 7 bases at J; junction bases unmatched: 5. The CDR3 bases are TGTGCCAGCAGCTTGGGGACTAGCGGGAGTCAAGAGCAGTACTTC. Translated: CASSLGTSGSQEQYF.

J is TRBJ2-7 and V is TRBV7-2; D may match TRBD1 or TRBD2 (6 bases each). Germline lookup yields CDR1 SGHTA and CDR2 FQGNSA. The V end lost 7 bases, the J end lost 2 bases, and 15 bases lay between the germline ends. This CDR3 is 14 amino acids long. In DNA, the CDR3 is TGTGCCAGCAACAAGGGGGGCACTACCTACGAGCAGTACTTC. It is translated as CASNKGGTTYEQYF.

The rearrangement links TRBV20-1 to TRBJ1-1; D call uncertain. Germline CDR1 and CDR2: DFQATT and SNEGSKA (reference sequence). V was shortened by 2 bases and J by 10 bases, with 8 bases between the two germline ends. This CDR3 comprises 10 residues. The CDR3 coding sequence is TGCAGTGCTAGACAGGATCGAGCTTTCTTT. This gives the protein CSARQDRAFF.

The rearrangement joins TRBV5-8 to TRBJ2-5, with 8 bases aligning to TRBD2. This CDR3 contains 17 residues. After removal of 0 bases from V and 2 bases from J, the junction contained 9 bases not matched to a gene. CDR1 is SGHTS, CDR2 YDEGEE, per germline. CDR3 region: CASSLGANPGGQETQYF. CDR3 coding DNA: TGTGCCAGCAGCTTGGGTGCCAACCCGGGGGGGCAAGAGACCCAGTACTTC.

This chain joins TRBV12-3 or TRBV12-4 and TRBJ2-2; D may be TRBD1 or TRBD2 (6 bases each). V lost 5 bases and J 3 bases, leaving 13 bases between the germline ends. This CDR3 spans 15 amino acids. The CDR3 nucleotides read TGTGCCAGCAGTGCAGGGGACTTTTACACCGGGGAGCTGTTTTTT. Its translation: CASSAGDFYTGELFF.

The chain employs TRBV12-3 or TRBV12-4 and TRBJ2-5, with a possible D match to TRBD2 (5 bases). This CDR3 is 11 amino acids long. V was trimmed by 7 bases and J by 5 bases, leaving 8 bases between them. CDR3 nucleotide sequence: TGTGCCAGCACCCGCGGGGAGACCCAGTACTTC. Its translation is CASTRGETQYF.

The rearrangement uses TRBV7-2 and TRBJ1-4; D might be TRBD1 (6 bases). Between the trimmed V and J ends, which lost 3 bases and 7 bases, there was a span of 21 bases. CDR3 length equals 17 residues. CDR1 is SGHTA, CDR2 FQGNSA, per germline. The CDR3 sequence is CASSFAYLGGAGEKLFF. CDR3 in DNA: TGTGCCAGCAGCTTCGCGTACCTCGGGGGCGCCGGTGAAAAACTGTTTTTT. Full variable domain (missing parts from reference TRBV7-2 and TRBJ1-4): GAGVSQSPSNKVTEKGKDVELRCDPISGHTALYWYRQSLGQGLEFLIYFQGNSAPDKSGLPSDRFSAERTGGSVSTLTIQRTQQEDSAVYLCASSFAYLGGAGEKLFFGSGTQLSVL.

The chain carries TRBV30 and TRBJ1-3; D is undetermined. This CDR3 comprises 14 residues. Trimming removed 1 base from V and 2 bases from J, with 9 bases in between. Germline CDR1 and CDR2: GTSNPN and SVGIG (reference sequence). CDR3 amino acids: CAWSAGRTGNTIYF. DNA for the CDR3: TGTGCCTGGAGTGCGGGCAGGACTGGAAACACCATATATTTT.

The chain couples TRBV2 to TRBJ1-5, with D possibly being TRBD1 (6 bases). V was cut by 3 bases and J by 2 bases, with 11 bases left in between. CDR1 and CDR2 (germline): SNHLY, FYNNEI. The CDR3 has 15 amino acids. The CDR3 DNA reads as TGTGCCAGCAGTGACCAGTCAGGGGGCAATCAGCCCCAGCATTTT. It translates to CASSDQSGGNQPQHF.

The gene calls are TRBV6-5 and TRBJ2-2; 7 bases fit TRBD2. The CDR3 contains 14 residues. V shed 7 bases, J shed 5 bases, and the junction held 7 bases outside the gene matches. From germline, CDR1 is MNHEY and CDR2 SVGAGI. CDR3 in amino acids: CASKAGQRTGELFF. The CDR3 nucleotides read TGTGCCAGCAAAGCGGGGCAGAGAACCGGGGAGCTGTTTTTT.

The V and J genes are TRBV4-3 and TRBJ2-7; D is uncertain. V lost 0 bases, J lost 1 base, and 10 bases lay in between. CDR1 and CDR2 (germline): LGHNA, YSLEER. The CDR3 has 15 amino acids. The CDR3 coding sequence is TGCGCCAGCAGCCAAGAGTATACCAAATCCTACGAGCAGTACTTC. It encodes CASSQEYTKSYEQYF.

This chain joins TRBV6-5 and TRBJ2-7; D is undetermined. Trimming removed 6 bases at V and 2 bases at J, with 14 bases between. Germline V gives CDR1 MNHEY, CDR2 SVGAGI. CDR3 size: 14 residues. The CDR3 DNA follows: TGTGCCAGCAGAACCGGACGGACGACCTACGAGCAGTACTTC. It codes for CASRTGRTTYEQYF.

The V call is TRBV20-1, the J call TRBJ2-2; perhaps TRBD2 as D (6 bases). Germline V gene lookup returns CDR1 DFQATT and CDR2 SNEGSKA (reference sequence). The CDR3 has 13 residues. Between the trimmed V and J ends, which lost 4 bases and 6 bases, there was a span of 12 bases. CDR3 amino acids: CSATRELAGELFF. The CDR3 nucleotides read TGCAGTGCTACCCGGGAGTTAGCCGGGGAGCTGTTTTTT.

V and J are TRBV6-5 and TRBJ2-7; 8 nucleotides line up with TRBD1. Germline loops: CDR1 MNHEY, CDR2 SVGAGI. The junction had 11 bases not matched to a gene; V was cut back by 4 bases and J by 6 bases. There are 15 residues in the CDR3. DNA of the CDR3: TGTGCCAGCAGTTCCTCCGGGACAGGATCACGCGAGCAGTACTTC. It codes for CASSSSGTGSREQYF.

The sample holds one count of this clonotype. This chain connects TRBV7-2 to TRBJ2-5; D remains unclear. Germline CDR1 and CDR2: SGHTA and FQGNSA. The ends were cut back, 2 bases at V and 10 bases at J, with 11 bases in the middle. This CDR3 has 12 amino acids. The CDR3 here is CASSLRSHHQYF. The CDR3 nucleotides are TGTGCCAGCAGCTTACGGAGCCATCACCAGTACTTC.

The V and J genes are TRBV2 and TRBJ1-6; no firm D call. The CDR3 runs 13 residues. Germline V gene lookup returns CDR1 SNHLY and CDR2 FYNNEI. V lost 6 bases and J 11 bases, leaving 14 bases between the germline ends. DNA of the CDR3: TGTGCCAGCAGCCCCCTCCACGGGGCACCCCTCCACTTT. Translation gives CASSPLHGAPLHF.

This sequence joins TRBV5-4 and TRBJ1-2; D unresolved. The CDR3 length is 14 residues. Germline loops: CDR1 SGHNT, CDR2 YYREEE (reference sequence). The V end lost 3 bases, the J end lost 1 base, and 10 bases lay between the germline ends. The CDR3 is CASSSEMINYGYTF. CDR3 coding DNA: TGTGCCAGCAGCTCCGAGATGATTAACTATGGCTACACCTTC.

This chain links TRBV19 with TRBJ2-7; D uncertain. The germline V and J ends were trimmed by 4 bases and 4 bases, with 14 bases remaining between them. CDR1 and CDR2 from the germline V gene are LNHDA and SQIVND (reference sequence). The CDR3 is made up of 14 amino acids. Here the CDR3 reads CASSNGDVLYEQYF. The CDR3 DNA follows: TGTGCCAGTAGTAATGGCGACGTCTTGTACGAGCAGTACTTC.

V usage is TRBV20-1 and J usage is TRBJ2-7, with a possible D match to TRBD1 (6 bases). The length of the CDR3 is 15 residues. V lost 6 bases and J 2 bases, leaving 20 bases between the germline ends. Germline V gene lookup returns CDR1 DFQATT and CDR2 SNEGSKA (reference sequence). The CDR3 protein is CSAAVGARGPYEQYF. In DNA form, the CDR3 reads TGCAGTGCAGCGGTGGGGGCCCGGGGTCCCTACGAGCAGTACTTC.

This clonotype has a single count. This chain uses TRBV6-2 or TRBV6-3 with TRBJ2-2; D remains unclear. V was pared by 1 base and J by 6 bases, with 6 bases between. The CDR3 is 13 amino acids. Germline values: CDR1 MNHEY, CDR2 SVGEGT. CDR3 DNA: TGTGCCAGCAGTTACTATACTGCCGGGGAGCTGTTTTTT. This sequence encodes CASSYYTAGELFF.

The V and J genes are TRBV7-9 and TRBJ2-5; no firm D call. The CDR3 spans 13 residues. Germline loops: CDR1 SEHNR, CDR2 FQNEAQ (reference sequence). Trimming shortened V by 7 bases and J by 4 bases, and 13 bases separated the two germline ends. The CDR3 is CASNPAATETQYF. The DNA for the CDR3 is TGTGCCAGCAACCCCGCCGCGACAGAGACCCAGTACTTC. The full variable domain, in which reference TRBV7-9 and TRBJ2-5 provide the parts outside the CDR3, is DTGVSQNPRHKITKRGQNVTFRCDPISEHNRLYWYRQTLGQGPEFLTYFQNEAQLEKSRLLSDRFSAERPKGSFSTLEIQRTEQGDSAMYLCASNPAATETQYFGPGTRLLVL.

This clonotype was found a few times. The CDR3 loop reads CASSLAGLGYEQYF. DNA for the CDR3: TGTGCCAGCAGCTTGGCGGGACTGGGCTACGAGCAGTACTTC. The V call is TRBV7-2, the J call TRBJ2-7; possible D gene TRBD2, 6 bases. V was clipped by 3 bases and J by 3 bases, with 12 bases between them. The germline CDR1 and CDR2 sequences are SGHTA and FQGNSA. This CDR3 has 14 amino acids.

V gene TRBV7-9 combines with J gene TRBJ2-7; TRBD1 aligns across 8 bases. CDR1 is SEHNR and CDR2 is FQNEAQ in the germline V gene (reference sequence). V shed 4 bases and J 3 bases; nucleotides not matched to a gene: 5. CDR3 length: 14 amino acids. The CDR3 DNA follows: TGTGCCAGCAGCTCCCACAGGGGGAGCTACGAGCAGTACTTC. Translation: CASSSHRGSYEQYF.

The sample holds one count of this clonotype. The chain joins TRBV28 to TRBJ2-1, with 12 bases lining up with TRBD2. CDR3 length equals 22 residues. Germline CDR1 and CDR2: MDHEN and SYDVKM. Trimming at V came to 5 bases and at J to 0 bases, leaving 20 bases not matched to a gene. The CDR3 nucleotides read TGTGCCAGCAGTCAACCCTGGGGGGCTAGCGGGAGGGCCGGATTCTCCTACAATGAGCAGTTCTTC. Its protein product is CASSQPWGASGRAGFSYNEQFF.

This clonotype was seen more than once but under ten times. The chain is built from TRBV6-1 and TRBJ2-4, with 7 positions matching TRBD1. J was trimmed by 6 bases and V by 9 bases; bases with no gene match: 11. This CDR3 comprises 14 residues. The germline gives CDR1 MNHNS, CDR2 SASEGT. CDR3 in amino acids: CASSDRVIGNIQYF. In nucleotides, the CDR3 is TGTGCCAGTTCCGACAGGGTCATAGGAAACATTCAGTACTTC.

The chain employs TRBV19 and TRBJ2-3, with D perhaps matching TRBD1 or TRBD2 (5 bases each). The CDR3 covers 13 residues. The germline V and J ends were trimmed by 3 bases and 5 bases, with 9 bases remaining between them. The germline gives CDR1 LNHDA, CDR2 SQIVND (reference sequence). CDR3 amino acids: CASSIEGRDTQYF. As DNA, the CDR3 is TGTGCCAGTAGTATTGAGGGGCGAGATACGCAGTATTTT.

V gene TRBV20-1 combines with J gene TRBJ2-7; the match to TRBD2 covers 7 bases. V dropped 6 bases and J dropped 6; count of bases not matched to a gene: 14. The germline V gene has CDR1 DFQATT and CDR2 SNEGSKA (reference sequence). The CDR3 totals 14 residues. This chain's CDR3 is CSARPDGGSPEQYF. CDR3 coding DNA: TGCAGTGCCCGTCCGGACGGGGGGAGCCCCGAGCAGTACTTC.

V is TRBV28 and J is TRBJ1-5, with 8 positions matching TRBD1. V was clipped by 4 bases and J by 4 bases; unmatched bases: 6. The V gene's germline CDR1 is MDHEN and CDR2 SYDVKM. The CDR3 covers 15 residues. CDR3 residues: CASSYRTGTNQPQHF. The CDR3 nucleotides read TGTGCCAGCAGTTACCGGACAGGGACGAATCAGCCCCAGCATTTT.